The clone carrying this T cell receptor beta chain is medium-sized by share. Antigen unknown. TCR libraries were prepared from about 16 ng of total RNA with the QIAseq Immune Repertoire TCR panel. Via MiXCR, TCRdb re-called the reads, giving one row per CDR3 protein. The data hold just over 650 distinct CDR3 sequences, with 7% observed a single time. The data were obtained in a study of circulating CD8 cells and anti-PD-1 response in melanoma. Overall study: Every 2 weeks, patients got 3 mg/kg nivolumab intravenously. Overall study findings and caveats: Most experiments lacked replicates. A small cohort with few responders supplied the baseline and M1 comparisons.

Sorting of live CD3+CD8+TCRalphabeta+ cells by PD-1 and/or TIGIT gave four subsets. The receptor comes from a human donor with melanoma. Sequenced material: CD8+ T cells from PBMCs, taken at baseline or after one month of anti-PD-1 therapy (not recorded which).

In DNA, the CDR3 is TGTGCCAGCAGCCGACTAGCGGACACAGATACGCAGTATTTT. It yields the protein CASSRLADTDTQYF. The chain combines TRBV5-4 with TRBJ2-3, with TRBD2 matching over 9 bases. The germline V gene has CDR1 SGHNT and CDR2 YYREEE (reference sequence). CDR3 length equals 14 residues. J lost 2 bases, V lost 4 bases, and 2 bases had no gene match.